This T cell receptor beta chain was sequenced in a study of blood T cell repertoires in COVID-19. Generated by immunoSEQ multiplex PCR, the TCRdb table keeps only in-frame clones and is missing some. In the table there are about 390,000 clones, 70% to 90% of which are singletons. Germline values: CDR1 SGHNT, CDR2 YENEEA. Trimming took off 5 bases at V and 7 bases at J, with 11 bases between the two ends. The CDR3 loop spans 12 amino acids. The sequence derives from a woman aged 60-75 years with COVID-19, enrolled during active disease. The sample taken for sequencing was peripheral blood. This chain connects TRBV11-3 to TRBJ1-2; D not certain. This CDR3 reads CASSPTELGYTF. The CDR3 DNA is TGTGCCAGCAGCCCTACAGAACTTGGCTACACCTTC.